A single sample gave rise to the 8 T cell receptor beta chains below, sequenced in a study of CD8+ T cells in alopecia areata. After isolation, RNA underwent reverse transcription to generate cDNA as the sequencing template. TCRdb keeps only in-frame clones here, not all; method: immunoSEQ multiplex PCR. Of around 150,000 clones listed, 50% to 65% are singletons. Treatment described: oral pan-JAK inhibitor, 5-10 mg twice daily. The starting material was CD4+ T cells sorted from blood, obtained at week 24, from a patient treated with tofacitinib. Every receptor here comes from a human donor with alopecia areata.

The J gene is TRBJ2-5, the V gene TRBV5-6; no reliable D call. CDR3 length: 13 amino acids. The germline CDR1 and CDR2 sequences are SGHDT and YYEEEE. The ends were cut back, 4 bases at V and 2 bases at J, with 9 bases in the middle. CDR3 loop: CASSPTGQETQYF. The CDR3 DNA follows: TGTGCCAGCAGCCCGACTGGACAAGAGACCCAGTACTTC.

The chain has TRBV6-6 and TRBJ2-2; weak D call: TRBD1 (5 bases). The CDR3 is 14 amino acids. Trimming left V 10 bases short and J 4 bases short, with 16 bases between. The germline V gene encodes CDR1 MNHNY and CDR2 SVGAGI (reference sequence). The CDR3 protein is CATRRGYITGELFF. CDR3 bases: TGTGCCACCCGAAGGGGTTATATCACCGGGGAGCTGTTTTTT.

The rearrangement joins TRBV27 to TRBJ1-1; a possible D gene is TRBD1 (5 bases). V lost 4 bases and J lost 4, with 16 bases in between. Germline V CDR1 and CDR2: MNHEY, SMNVEV (reference sequence). The CDR3 is 15 residues long. CDR3 sequence reads: CASSSNRGGGTEAFF. The CDR3 DNA reads TGTGCCAGCAGTTCCAACCGCGGGGGGGGCACTGAAGCTTTCTTT.

CDR3 amino acids: CSVAGFTNTEAFF. The CDR3 DNA is TGCAGCGTTGCGGGTTTCACGAACACTGAAGCTTTCTTT. This chain uses TRBV29-1 with TRBJ1-1, with D unclear. The V end was cut by 4 bases, the J end by 1 base, with 10 bases between. From germline, CDR1 is SQVTM and CDR2 ANQGSEA. CDR3 length: 13 amino acids.

Only a few counts were recorded for this clone. Other DNA sequences within the sample encode an identical CDR3. The rearrangement links TRBV29-1 to TRBJ1-2, with D hard to call. V gave up 6 bases and J gave up 0 bases, with 5 bases separating them. CDR1 is SQVTM and CDR2 is ANQGSEA in the germline V gene. CDR3 length equals 11 residues. CDR3 nucleotides: TGCAGCGTCGGCACTAACTATGGCTACACCTTC. Amino acids: CSVGTNYGYTF.

This clone was detected only a few times. J is TRBJ1-5 and V is TRBV29-1; D not certain. Per germline, CDR1 SQVTM and CDR2 ANQGSEA. The germline V and J ends were trimmed by 8 bases and 0 bases, with 14 bases remaining between them. CDR3 length: 14 amino acids. CDR3 amino acids: CSTIPRGSNQPQHF. The DNA for the CDR3 is TGCAGCACCATACCTCGGGGTAGCAATCAGCCCCAGCATTTT. Full variable domain (outside the CDR3, taken from reference TRBV29-1 and TRBJ1-5): SAVISQKPSRDICQRGTSLTIQCQVDSQVTMMFWYRQQPGQSLTLIATANQGSEATYESGFVIDKFPISRPNLTFSTLTVSNMSPEDSSIYLCSTIPRGSNQPQHFGDGTRLSIL.

Regarding this clone: Other DNA variants within this sample encode the same CDR3. V usage is TRBV5-1 and J usage is TRBJ2-5, with D possibly matching TRBD1 (6 bases). V dropped 0 bases and J dropped 4 bases, with 10 bases sitting between them. Germline lookup yields CDR1 SGHRS and CDR2 YFSETQ. CDR3 length: 14 amino acids. The DNA of the CDR3 is TGCGCCAGCAGCTTGGACAGGGTGGGAGAGACCCAGTACTTC. Translated: CASSLDRVGETQYF.

The CDR3 here is CAWSVVQGNSPLHF. Written as DNA, the CDR3 is TGTGCCTGGAGTGTAGTACAGGGGAATTCACCCCTCCACTTT. This chain uses TRBV30 with TRBJ1-6, with 7 bases fitting TRBD1. Germline V gene lookup returns CDR1 GTSNPN and CDR2 SVGIG (reference sequence). After removal of 0 bases from V and 7 bases from J, the junction contained 3 bases not matched to a gene. This CDR3 region has 14 residues.